These 23 T cell receptor beta chains originate from one sample sequenced in a study of a mutant IDH1 vaccine in newly diagnosed glioma. This sample's time point: week 5, during vaccination. Vaccine doses each comprised 300 ug of mutant IDH1 20-mer peptide, with topical imiquimod. These receptors lack a known antigen. TCRdb's copy holds only in-frame clones and misses some; the assay was immunoSEQ multiplex PCR. The sample shows roughly 62,000 clones, 84% of them seen only once. The sample was PBMCs, taken from a glioma patient whose treatment included an IDH1 peptide vaccine. The source is a woman aged 45-65 years with glioma.

The rearrangement joins TRBV6-5 to TRBJ1-4, with D uncertain. The germline gives CDR1 MNHEY, CDR2 SVGAGI. The CDR3 extends over 14 amino acids. Trimming shortened V by 6 bases and J by 0 bases, and 8 bases separated the two germline ends. The CDR3 DNA follows: TGTGCCAGCAGAACTTTGACAACTAATGAAAAACTGTTTTTT. The encoded protein is CASRTLTTNEKLFF.

The gene calls are TRBV7-9 and TRBJ2-3; either TRBD1 or TRBD2 may fit D (5 bases each). Germline loops: CDR1 SEHNR, CDR2 FQNEAQ (reference sequence). The germline V and J ends were trimmed by 5 bases and 0 bases, with 12 bases remaining between them. The CDR3 spans 15 residues. CDR3 bases: TGTGCCAGCAGCCCGGGGCAGTCTAGCACAGATACGCAGTATTTT. Translated: CASSPGQSSTDTQYF.

This clone came up once. The J gene is TRBJ1-1, the V gene TRBV9, with 11 bases lining up with TRBD1. CDR3 length: 14 residues. J was trimmed by 4 bases and V by 4 bases; bases with no gene match: 3. CDR1 is SGDLS and CDR2 is YYNGEE in the germline V gene. The DNA of the CDR3 is TGTGCCAGCAGCAGCGGGACAGGGGGCACTGAAGCTTTCTTT. Amino acid sequence: CASSSGTGGTEAFF.

V is TRBV7-9 and J is TRBJ1-2; 7 nucleotides align to TRBD1. This CDR3 has 14 amino acids. V shed 5 bases, J shed 8 bases, and the junction held 11 bases outside the gene matches. The germline V gene encodes CDR1 SEHNR and CDR2 FQNEAQ (reference sequence). The CDR3 spells CASSPGTGVGGYTF. CDR3 DNA sequence: TGTGCCAGCAGCCCGGGAACAGGGGTGGGAGGCTACACCTTC.

This clone came up once. The chain has TRBV5-6 and TRBJ1-1; D unresolved. Germline CDR1 is SGHDT and CDR2 is YYEEEE. This CDR3 contains 12 residues. The V gene lost 10 bases and the J gene lost 1 base, with 11 bases spanning the gap. CDR3 residues: CARREANTEAFF. Here the CDR3 DNA reads TGTGCCCGCCGCGAGGCGAACACTGAAGCTTTCTTT.

The genes are TRBV4-1 and TRBJ2-6; a possible D gene is TRBD1 (6 bases). Trimming removed 0 bases at V and 13 bases at J, with 16 bases between. This CDR3 region has 15 residues. Germline loops: CDR1 MGHRA, CDR2 YSYEKL. The CDR3 sequence: CASSQETGFPLVLTF. In nucleotides, the CDR3 is TGCGCCAGCAGCCAAGAGACAGGATTTCCCCTTGTCCTGACTTTC.

A single count supports this clone. This sequence joins TRBV15 and TRBJ1-4; 7 bases line up with TRBD1. This CDR3 region has 15 residues. Losses at the gene ends were 0 bases for V and 6 bases for J; bases not matched to a gene: 4. Per germline, CDR1 LNHNV and CDR2 YYDKDF (reference sequence). Here the CDR3 reads CATSREGRGDEKLFF. The DNA for the CDR3 is TGTGCCACCAGCAGAGAGGGCAGGGGGGATGAAAAACTGTTTTTT.

The chain recombines TRBV15 with TRBJ2-1, with 15 bases identical to TRBD2. The V gene end was trimmed by 4 bases and the J gene end by 15 bases; junction bases not matched to a gene: 13. The germline gives CDR1 LNHNV, CDR2 YYDKDF (reference sequence). The CDR3 runs to 16 residues. CDR3 protein: CATSTDIGLAGGKGFF. The CDR3, as DNA: TGTGCCACCAGCACCGACATTGGACTAGCGGGGGGGAAGGGGTTCTTC.

This clone was picked up a small number of times. Other nucleotide sequences in the sample specify the same CDR3. The genes are TRBV9 and TRBJ2-7; D assignment may be TRBD1 or TRBD2 (5 bases each). The CDR3 runs 16 residues. The V end lost 2 bases, the J end lost 2 bases, and 17 bases lay between the germline ends. Germline lookup yields CDR1 SGDLS and CDR2 YYNGEE. CDR3 loop: CASSVNTGTPAYEQYF. The DNA of the CDR3 is TGTGCCAGCAGCGTTAACACCGGGACCCCCGCCTACGAGCAGTACTTC.

This chain uses TRBV6-5 with TRBJ1-1; D might be TRBD1 (5 bases). Germline loops: CDR1 MNHEY, CDR2 SVGAGI. This CDR3 has 11 residues. Trimming cost V 8 bases and J 12 bases, with 16 bases left between them. The CDR3 loop reads CASGGRGASFF. CDR3 DNA sequence: TGTGCCAGCGGGGGTAGGGGTGCGTCTTTCTTT.

The chain is built from TRBV4-2 and TRBJ1-3; 7 nucleotides line up with TRBD1. This CDR3 region has 16 residues. CDR1 LGHNA and CDR2 YNFKEQ come from the germline V gene. V lost 0 bases, J lost 2 bases, and 4 bases stayed unmatched. The CDR3 bases are TGTGCCAGCAGCCAAGACTGGCAGGGGGCTGGAAACACCATATATTTT. This gives the protein CASSQDWQGAGNTIYF.

The chain links TRBV25-1 to TRBJ1-4; no reliable D call. Germline values: CDR1 MGHDK, CDR2 SYGVNS. The CDR3 has 17 amino acids. Trimming removed 4 bases at V and 8 bases at J, with 23 bases between. Here the CDR3 reads CASSATSPRPRGEKLFF. CDR3 sequence (DNA): TGTGCCAGCAGTGCCACGTCCCCGAGGCCGAGAGGGGAAAAACTGTTTTTT. The full variable domain, rest sourced from reference TRBV25-1 and TRBJ1-4, is EADIYQTPRYLVIGTGKKITLECSQTMGHDKMYWYQQDPGMELHLIHYSYGVNSTEKGDLSSESTVSRIRTEHFPLTLESARPSHTSQYLCASSATSPRPRGEKLFFGSGTQLSVL.

The rearrangement uses TRBV5-1 and TRBJ2-5; D gene unclear. Trimming pared 0 bases from V and 5 bases from J, leaving 2 bases between. Germline loops: CDR1 SGHRS, CDR2 YFSETQ. The CDR3 is made up of 11 amino acids. Written as DNA, the CDR3 is TGCGCCAGCAGCTTGGACGAGACCCAGTACTTC. As protein: CASSLDETQYF.

The genes are TRBV19 and TRBJ1-1; TRBD1 might be the D (5 bases). This CDR3 comprises 15 residues. The germline gives CDR1 LNHDA, CDR2 SQIVND (reference sequence). V lost 5 bases and J lost 0, with 13 bases in between. CDR3 DNA: TGTGCCAGTAGTCCGCTTGCGGGGCTGAACACTGAAGCTTTCTTT. Amino acids: CASSPLAGLNTEAFF.

The chain links TRBV14 to TRBJ1-5; TRBD1 agrees at 8 bases. Looked up from germline, CDR1 is SGHDN and CDR2 is FVKESK. V was clipped by 7 bases and J by 6 bases; unmatched bases: 5. The CDR3 has 13 amino acids. The CDR3 loop reads CASNRGQGQPQHF. The CDR3 DNA reads as TGTGCCAGCAACCGTGGACAGGGTCAGCCCCAGCATTTT.

The sample holds a few counts of this clone. The chain uses TRBV4-3 and TRBJ1-1, with 8 nucleotides matching TRBD1. Germline V lookup: CDR1 LGHNA, CDR2 YSLEER. The V segment lost 5 bases and the J segment 1 base; nucleotides outside the gene matches: 3. CDR3 length equals 14 residues. The CDR3 reads CASSSTGANTEAFF. CDR3 coding DNA: TGCGCCAGCAGCTCGACAGGGGCGAACACTGAAGCTTTCTTT.

The gene calls are TRBV6-4 and TRBJ2-1, with 9 bases matching TRBD2. V lost 2 bases, J lost 7 bases, and 6 bases stayed unmatched. Per the germline V gene, CDR1 is MRHNA and CDR2 is SNTAGT. The CDR3 covers 15 residues. CDR3 sequence reads: CASSDMRGGRNEQFF. CDR3 in DNA: TGTGCCAGCAGTGACATGCGGGGGGGCCGAAATGAGCAGTTCTTC.

CDR3: CASSATSGGTDTQYF. The CDR3 DNA sequence: TGTGCCAGCAGTGCGACTAGCGGGGGAACAGATACGCAGTATTTT. The rearrangement joins TRBV6-4 to TRBJ2-3; TRBD2 aligns across 12 bases. V shed 4 bases and J 3 bases; nucleotides not matched to a gene: 2. Germline CDR1 and CDR2: MRHNA and SNTAGT. The CDR3 loop spans 15 amino acids.

The V call is TRBV7-9, the J call TRBJ2-3, with 7 bases matching TRBD2. CDR1 and CDR2 (germline): SEHNR, FQNEAQ (reference sequence). Trimming took 5 bases from V and 0 from J; bases not matched to a gene: 5. This CDR3 region has 15 residues. Here the CDR3 DNA reads TGTGCCAGCAGCCCACTGCGGGGGAGCACAGATACGCAGTATTTT. Translating gives CASSPLRGSTDTQYF.

This clone showed up just once. This rearrangement joins TRBV6-6 to TRBJ2-5; D is perhaps TRBD1 (7 bases). The CDR3 is 14 amino acids. V shed 6 bases and J shed 4 bases, with 15 bases lying between them. Germline values: CDR1 MNHNY, CDR2 SVGAGI (reference sequence). CDR3 in DNA: TGTGCCAGCAGGAGGAGGGGGCAGGGAGAGACCCAGTACTTC. The encoded protein is CASRRRGQGETQYF.

The chain links TRBV30 to TRBJ2-5, with 9 bases that match TRBD2. The CDR3 is made up of 13 amino acids. V dropped 5 bases and J dropped 5; count of bases not matched to a gene: 6. CDR1 is GTSNPN, CDR2 SVGIG, per germline (reference sequence). CDR3 amino acids: CAWVRGGRETQYF. DNA for the CDR3: TGTGCCTGGGTGCGGGGGGGCCGTGAGACCCAGTACTTC.

The gene calls are TRBV28 and TRBJ2-7, with 7 positions matching TRBD2. The V segment lost 9 bases and the J segment 1 base; nucleotides outside the gene matches: 3. This CDR3 has 12 residues. Germline V gene sequence: CDR1 MDHEN, CDR2 SYDVKM. The chain's CDR3 is CASGGGSYEQYF. Here the CDR3 DNA reads TGTGCCAGTGGCGGGGGATCCTACGAGCAGTACTTC.

This clone was found once. The J gene is TRBJ1-1, the V gene TRBV5-6; 11 bases are shared with TRBD1. The germline CDR1 and CDR2 sequences are SGHDT and YYEEEE. The CDR3 is 12 amino acids. J was trimmed by 11 bases and V by 3 bases; bases with no gene match: 3. The CDR3 protein is CASSWGQGGAFF. The DNA of the CDR3 is TGTGCCAGCAGCTGGGGACAGGGGGGGGCTTTCTTT.